This T cell receptor beta chain was captured by sequencing in a study of human T cells and chemical hapten exposure. Study background: Patients, chiefly female, had alopecia areata, totalis or universalis.

TCRdb reprocessed the RACE reads via MiXCR and lists one record per CDR3 protein. Among approximately 80,000 distinct CDR3 sequences listed, over 6% were seen once. Study observations and caveats: Clustering by CDR3 similarity yielded significantly more large clusters from expanded TCRs than controls.

In this sample, this clonotype turned up many times. Its antigen remains unknown. The CDR3 contains 17 residues. Germline lookup yields CDR1 KGHSH and CDR2 LQKENI. V shed 6 bases, J shed 0 bases, and the junction held 7 bases outside the gene matches. This sample's time point: patch test 1, 2 weeks after DPC sensitization. Treatment indicated: therapeutic diphenylcyclopropenone sensitization with weekly scalp DPC. The chain links TRBV18 to TRBJ2-6, with TRBD1 matching over 8 bases. The receptor was derived from a woman aged 30 to 39 with alopecia areata. Some clones in this sample may be carry-over from other donors' samples. The starting material was whole blood, obtained in connection with sensitization to the hapten diphenylcyclopropenone (DPC). In DNA, the CDR3 is TGTGCCAGCTCCCGAGGACAGGGTAGCTCTGGGGCCAACGTCCTGACTTTC. Translation: CASSRGQGSSGANVLTF.